The sequence of this T cell receptor (beta chain) was determined in a study of CD8+CD57+ T cells in acquired aplastic anemia. Genomic DNA templated the TCR beta VDJ and CDR3 profiling. TCRdb re-called the reads through MiXCR, storing one row per CDR3 protein. The profile covers about 190,000 distinct CDR3 sequences, with about 53% appearing a single time and approximately 15% taken by the ten largest. The germline CDR1 and CDR2 sequences are SGHTA and FQGNSA. The V gene end was trimmed by 6 bases and the J gene end by 2 bases; junction bases not matched to a gene: 4. There are 15 residues in the CDR3.

Sequences were obtained from sorted CD4+, CD8+, or CD8+CD57+ T cells (not recorded which) from PBMCs. This chain uses TRBV7-2 with TRBJ2-1; 10 positions agree with TRBD2. This TCR derives from a human donor in good health, serving as a control. The CDR3 loop is CASSQTSGAYNEQFF. The CDR3 DNA is TGTGCCAGCAGTCAAACTAGCGGGGCCTACAATGAGCAGTTCTTC.